The source of this T cell receptor beta chain is a study of technical replicates of blood from four donors. Measured with immunoSEQ multiplex PCR; TCRdb has only the in-frame clones, and not every one. Of 60,000 to 80,000 clones detected, around 94% appear once; the ten largest clones hold approximately 0.39%. The CDR3 totals 18 residues. Germline V CDR1 and CDR2: MGHRA, YSYEKL. The ends were cut back, 4 bases at V and 8 bases at J, with 27 bases in the middle. The receptor was derived from a human donor in good health. The chain combines TRBV4-1 with TRBJ2-1; a possible D gene is TRBD2 (5 bases). Sequenced: T cells isolated from PBMCs. The CDR3 sequence: CASSLPPRAHTPSDEQFF. The CDR3 DNA reads TGCGCCAGCAGCCTCCCCCCGCGGGCGCACACTCCATCCGATGAGCAGTTCTTC.